The rows below give T cell receptor beta chains drawn from one sample of a study of cytomegalovirus exposure and HLA in healthy donors. Sequencing used immunoSEQ multiplex PCR; TCRdb keeps in-frame clones, though not all of them. The sample has 230,000 or so clones, about 90% seen once; the top ten hold 1.7%. Sequenced input: PBMCs. These TCRs come from a girl aged 2 to 9 in good health and CMV-seronegative. CDR3s include the opening cysteine and the closing phenylalanine or tryptophan. The D gene is left open where the match is weak. Rows may omit the clone size; those that give it use once, few, many or a size class.

D gene	V gene	J gene	CDR3 length	clone size	CDR3 protein	CDR3 DNA
TRBD2	TRBV25-1	TRBJ2-7	14	once	CATETSGGDYEQYF	TGTGCCACCGAGACTAGCGGGGGTGACTACGAGCAGTACTTC
TRBD1	TRBV28	TRBJ1-2	16	NA	CASRTTGTGGGYGYTF	TGTGCCAGCAGAACAACCGGGACAGGGGGCGGCTATGGCTACACCTTC
TRBD1	TRBV14	TRBJ2-6	18	NA	CASSQVWDRVSGANVLTF	TGTGCCAGCAGCCAAGTTTGGGACAGGGTCTCTGGGGCCAACGTCCTGACTTTC
NA	TRBV7-7	TRBJ2-7	13	NA	CASSLAPDYEQYF	TGTGCTAGCAGCTTGGCACCCGACTACGAGCAGTACTTC
NA	TRBV6-5	TRBJ2-7	15	NA	CASSRTVTSSYEQYF	TGTGCCAGCAGCCGGACAGTAACGAGCTCCTACGAGCAGTACTTC
TRBD1	TRBV19	TRBJ1-5	16	NA	CASSMARDRGQEPQHF	TGTGCCAGTAGTATGGCGCGGGACAGGGGGCAAGAGCCCCAGCATTTT
NA	TRBV19	TRBJ2-5	12	NA	CASSGVKETQYF	TGTGCCAGTAGCGGGGTGAAAGAGACCCAGTACTTC
TRBD1	TRBV19	TRBJ1-4	14	NA	CASSTGTGAEKLFF	TGTGCCAGTAGTACCGGGACAGGCGCAGAAAAACTGTTTTTT
NA	TRBV27	TRBJ1-1	13	NA	CASSIGLGTEAFF	TGTGCCAGCAGTATCGGACTGGGCACTGAAGCTTTCTTT
TRBD2	TRBV5-1	TRBJ2-5	16	NA	CASSTNLAEPEETQYF	TGCGCCAGCAGCACTAACCTAGCGGAACCAGAAGAGACCCAGTACTTC
TRBD1	TRBV7-9	TRBJ2-7	15	few	CASSLGQGVFHEQYF	TGTGCCAGCAGCTTAGGACAGGGGGTATTCCACGAGCAGTACTTC
NA	TRBV4-1	TRBJ1-5	15	NA	CARRDETGGNQPQHF	TGCGCCAGAAGAGATGAGACGGGGGGCAATCAGCCCCAGCATTTT
NA	TRBV2	TRBJ2-3	12	NA	CASKFSTDTQYF	TGTGCCAGCAAATTCTCGACAGATACGCAGTATTTT
NA	TRBV2	TRBJ2-3	14	NA	CASSDLAPLNTQYF	TGTGCCAGCAGCGATCTAGCGCCCTTAAATACGCAGTATTTT
TRBD2	TRBV7-2	TRBJ2-3	17	NA	CASSPLRTSGSTDTQYF	TGTGCCAGCAGCCCACTCAGGACTAGCGGTAGCACAGATACGCAGTATTTT
NA	TRBV4-2	TRBJ1-4	15	NA	CASSPDLSTNEKLFF	TGTGCCAGCAGCCCAGACTTATCAACTAATGAAAAACTGTTTTTT
NA	TRBV5-4	TRBJ2-7	14	NA	CASSLGGLPYEQYF	TGTGCCAGCAGCTTGGGAGGACTTCCCTACGAGCAGTACTTC
TRBD2	TRBV28	TRBJ2-1	19	NA	CASSPWTSGGPSSYNEQFF	TGTGCCAGCAGTCCTTGGACTAGCGGGGGTCCCAGCTCCTACAATGAGCAGTTCTTC
TRBD2	TRBV25-1	TRBJ2-2	16	NA	CASSPRTSGRTGELFF	TGTGCCAGCAGTCCCAGGACTAGCGGGAGGACCGGGGAGCTGTTTTTT
NA	TRBV19	TRBJ2-1	14	NA	CASSISAGRGEQFF	TGTGCCAGTAGTATTTCGGCGGGACGGGGTGAGCAGTTCTTC
NA	TRBV4-1	TRBJ1-5	15	NA	CASSQVGYSNQPQHF	TGCGCCAGCAGCCAAGTCGGGTATAGCAATCAGCCCCAGCATTTT
TRBD1	TRBV29-1	TRBJ1-4	13	NA	CSVGDRGNEKLFF	TGCAGCGTTGGTGACAGGGGGAATGAAAAACTGTTTTTT
TRBD2	TRBV14	TRBJ2-3	15	NA	CASSQARSGADTQYF	TGTGCCAGCAGCCAAGCAAGGAGCGGGGCAGATACGCAGTATTTT
NA	TRBV19	TRBJ2-5	14	NA	CASSMSWRVETQYF	TGTGCCAGTAGTATGTCCTGGCGGGTAGAGACCCAGTACTTC
TRBD1	TRBV6-1	TRBJ2-7	17	NA	CASSEVVGQGFGYEQYF	TGTGCCAGCAGTGAAGTCGTAGGACAGGGGTTTGGCTACGAGCAGTACTTC
TRBD1	TRBV27	TRBJ1-4	16	NA	CASSSGGPRTHEKLFF	TGTGCCAGCAGTTCAGGGGGGCCCCGAACTCATGAAAAACTGTTTTTT
NA	TRBV2	TRBJ1-2	13	NA	CASMQGTAEGYTF	TGTGCCAGCATGCAGGGGACCGCCGAGGGCTACACTTTC
NA	TRBV5-8	TRBJ1-5	15	NA	CASSLARTPNQPQHF	TGTGCCAGCAGCTTGGCTCGGACACCAAATCAGCCCCAGCATTTT
NA	TRBV5-1	TRBJ1-1	16	NA	CASCGGGGFGNTEAFF	TGCGCCAGCTGTGGGGGCGGGGGATTTGGGAACACTGAAGCTTTCTTT
NA	TRBV27	TRBJ2-1	15	NA	CASSSGFSSYNEQFF	TGTGCCAGCAGTTCAGGGTTTAGTTCCTACAATGAGCAGTTCTTC